This T cell receptor (beta chain) was observed in a study of T-cell memory formation after mild COVID-19. Germline V gene lookup returns CDR1 SQVTM and CDR2 ANQGSEA. The CDR3 sequence is 13 residues long. With 3 bases removed from V and 2 bases from J, the gap between germline ends came to 11 bases. One entry per CDR3 protein, called by TCRdb with MiXCR from the 5' RACE reads. Of around 320,000 distinct CDR3 sequences listed, roughly a fifth were seen once; the top ten hold roughly 21%. This clonotype was counted a few times. This clonotype originated in a man aged 18 to 29 who had mild COVID-19 (a few samples of this study predate the infection). Cell type and time point are not known. The rearrangement joins TRBV29-1 to TRBJ2-7; the D gene is possibly TRBD1 (5 bases). The specimen sequenced was PBMCs or a T cell subset sorted from them (not recorded which). CDR3 protein: CSVEEGAPYEQYF. CDR3 nucleotides: TGCAGCGTTGAGGAAGGGGCCCCCTACGAGCAGTACTTC.